These 14 T cell receptor beta chains were sequenced from one sample in a study of metastatic and nonmetastatic thyroid tumors. None of the patients had undergone any treatment ahead of thyroid surgery. TCRdb reprocessed the PCR reads using MiXCR. In the table there are about 27,000 clones, about an eighth of which are singletons. The sequencing input was blood. The receptor source for this set is a female donor with papillary thyroid cancer or a benign thyroid nodule (not recorded which). Some clones in this sample may be carry-over from other donors' samples.

This clone was observed many times. The chain has TRBV19 and TRBJ2-3; D remains unclear. V was cut by 4 bases and J by 0 bases, with 8 bases left in between. The germline V gene encodes CDR1 LNHDA and CDR2 SQIVND (reference sequence). The CDR3 is 14 residues long. CDR3 nucleotide sequence: TGTGCCAGTAGTAACGTCGACAGCACAGATACGCAGTATTTT. It translates to CASSNVDSTDTQYF.

This clone was observed a few times. The chain joins TRBV6-1 to TRBJ2-1; TRBD2 aligns across 8 bases. The ends lost 3 bases at V and 8 bases at J; junction bases unmatched: 12. This CDR3 has 16 residues. Per the germline V gene, CDR1 is MNHNS and CDR2 is SASEGT. Written as DNA, the CDR3 is TGTGCCAGCAGTGAGGTCGCGGGGGGAGGAGACGATGAGCAGTTCTTC. Translating it yields CASSEVAGGGDDEQFF.

Many counts were recorded for this clone. This chain joins TRBV11-1 and TRBJ2-1; TRBD1 matches 9 bases. Germline CDR1 SGHAT, CDR2 FQDESV (reference sequence). Germline trimming cut 5 bases from V and 6 bases from J; bases unmatched to any gene: 11. The CDR3 has 16 amino acids. The CDR3 loop reads CASSPRGTGWGNEQFF. The CDR3 bases are TGTGCCAGCAGCCCCCGGGGGACAGGGTGGGGCAATGAGCAGTTCTTC.

The sample holds many counts of this clone. The J gene is TRBJ2-7, the V gene TRBV7-2; D call uncertain. Germline values: CDR1 SGHTA, CDR2 FQGNSA. This CDR3 has 13 amino acids. Trimming left V 0 bases short and J 3 bases short, with 6 bases between. CDR3 in amino acids: CASSLAPGYEQYF. Written as DNA, the CDR3 is TGTGCCAGCAGCTTAGCGCCGGGCTACGAGCAGTACTTC.

At least ten counts were recorded for this clone. The V and J genes are TRBV20-1 and TRBJ2-1; the D call may be TRBD1 or TRBD2 (7 bases each). Germline V gene sequence: CDR1 DFQATT, CDR2 SNEGSKA (reference sequence). This CDR3 has 16 amino acids. V dropped 5 bases and J dropped 0 bases, with 17 bases sitting between them. The CDR3 reads CSAWTGTSDSYNEQFF. The CDR3 DNA reads TGCAGTGCTTGGACAGGAACTAGCGACTCCTACAATGAGCAGTTCTTC.

The table lists this clone with many counts. This rearrangement joins TRBV2 to TRBJ2-7, with 9 bases identical to TRBD1. The germline V gene encodes CDR1 SNHLY and CDR2 FYNNEI. J lost 5 bases, V lost 6 bases, and 5 bases had no gene match. The CDR3 is 13 residues long. In nucleotides, the CDR3 is TGTGCCAGCAGGGACAGGGGTATTAACGAGCAGTACTTC. Encoded protein: CASRDRGINEQYF.

This clone was detected only a few times. V usage is TRBV28 and J usage is TRBJ1-2; 9 positions agree with TRBD1. This CDR3 comprises 16 residues. Trimming at V came to 6 bases and at J to 7 bases, leaving 15 bases not matched to a gene. CDR1 is MDHEN and CDR2 is SYDVKM in the germline V gene. The CDR3 reads CASSPPLGDRVFGYTF. The CDR3 bases are TGTGCCAGCAGCCCCCCCCTCGGGGACAGGGTTTTTGGCTACACCTTC.

The table lists this clone with many counts. DNA of the CDR3: TGTGCCAGCTCAACTACCTCGGCGGACTACAATGAGCAGTTCTTC. Amino acid sequence: CASSTTSADYNEQFF. The chain combines TRBV18 with TRBJ2-1; D is ambiguous. The CDR3 sequence is 15 residues long. Trimming pared 5 bases from V and 3 bases from J, leaving 14 bases between. Germline V gene lookup returns CDR1 KGHSH and CDR2 LQKENI.

This clone has ten or more counts. This sequence joins TRBV19 and TRBJ1-1, with TRBD1 matching 9 bases. Looked up from germline, CDR1 is LNHDA and CDR2 is SQIVND (reference sequence). The CDR3 loop spans 13 amino acids. The trim removed 10 bases at V and 4 bases at J, leaving 7 bases unmatched. CDR3 DNA sequence: TGTGCCACCCGGGACAGGGAGGTCACTGAAGCTTTCTTT. This sequence encodes CATRDREVTEAFF. The full variable domain, in which reference TRBV19 and TRBJ1-1 provide the parts outside the CDR3, is DGGITQSPKYLFRKEGQNVTLSCEQNLNHDAMYWYRQDPGQGLRLIYYSQIVNDFQKGDIAEGYSVSREKKESFPLTVTSAQKNPTAFYLCATRDREVTEAFFGQGTRLTVV.

This clone has at least ten counts. V gene TRBV5-5 combines with J gene TRBJ1-4; D is uncertain. This CDR3 contains 13 residues. Germline V lookup: CDR1 SGHKS, CDR2 YYEKEE (reference sequence). Trimming took off 2 bases at V and 7 bases at J, with 9 bases between the two ends. CDR3 region: CASSLGRSEKLFF. As DNA, the CDR3 is TGTGCCAGCAGCTTAGGGAGAAGTGAAAAACTGTTTTTT.

This clone was counted at least ten times. The chain couples TRBV5-8 to TRBJ1-5, with 7 positions matching TRBD1. The V and J ends lost 1 base and 6 bases, in that order; junction bases with no gene match: 7. The CDR3 length is 15 residues. The germline V gene encodes CDR1 SGHTS and CDR2 YDEGEE. CDR3 coding DNA: TGTGCCAGCAGCTTGTTTGAGGGGGCGAGTCAGCCCCAGCATTTT. It translates to CASSLFEGASQPQHF.

This clone was seen repeatedly, ten times or more. One end of the junction varies from germline; a read error may be responsible. J is TRBJ1-2 and V is TRBV19; 8 nucleotides agree with TRBD1. Germline CDR1 LNHDA, CDR2 SQIVND (reference sequence). This CDR3 has 14 amino acids. The CDR3 nucleotides are TGTGCCAATAGTATGGGACAGGAGGTTTCTGGCTACACCTTC. Amino acids: CANSMGQEVSGYTF.

In its sample, this clone was seen many times. The chain employs TRBV7-9 and TRBJ2-3; a weak D match, TRBD2 (6 bases). The germline CDR1 and CDR2 sequences are SEHNR and FQNEAQ (reference sequence). CDR3 length: 15 amino acids. Trimming took 5 bases from V and 1 from J, leaving 13 bases between them. The CDR3 sequence: CASSGTSGGTDTQYF. CDR3 nucleotide sequence: TGTGCCAGCAGCGGGACGTCGGGGGGCACAGATACGCAGTATTTT.

The rearrangement links TRBV6-1 to TRBJ1-1, with D possibly TRBD1 on 6 matching bases. The CDR3 has 13 amino acids. Trimming took off 6 bases at V and 3 bases at J, with 11 bases between the two ends. Germline-derived CDR1 and CDR2 are MNHNS and SASEGT. The CDR3: CASRPRGDTEAFF. In DNA form, the CDR3 reads TGTGCCAGCAGGCCCAGGGGAGACACTGAAGCTTTCTTT.